The clone carrying this TCR beta chain has a handful of counts. What it binds is unknown. There are 16 residues in the CDR3. V dropped 4 bases and J dropped 1 base, with 18 bases sitting between them. In germline, CDR1 is SGDLS, CDR2 YYNGEE. The data were obtained in a study of cytomegalovirus exposure and HLA in healthy donors. Looking at the study overall: The early release's HLA-typed donors yielded tens of millions of unique TCRs. Findings and limits, study-wide: The authors enumerated 164 TCR beta chains as linked to cytomegalovirus. As a later analysis revealed, most CMV-associated TCR beta chains appeared HLA-restricted. A link between a missense DCLRE1C variant and TCR beta V- and J-gene trimming emerged from a later analysis.

The PCR made use of 60 Vbeta and 13 Jbeta primers. Produced via immunoSEQ multiplex PCR; TCRdb's table is partial and in-frame only. Of around 88,000 clones detected, around 67% appear once; the ten largest clones hold about 2%. This receptor was identified in a male donor in good health and CMV-seronegative. This sequence joins TRBV9 and TRBJ2-7, with D possibly TRBD1 on 6 matching bases. What was sequenced was PBMCs. The CDR3 nucleotides read TGTGCCAGCAGCCCCCAGGACAGCCTCTCATCCTACGAGCAGTACTTC. This codes for CASSPQDSLSSYEQYF.